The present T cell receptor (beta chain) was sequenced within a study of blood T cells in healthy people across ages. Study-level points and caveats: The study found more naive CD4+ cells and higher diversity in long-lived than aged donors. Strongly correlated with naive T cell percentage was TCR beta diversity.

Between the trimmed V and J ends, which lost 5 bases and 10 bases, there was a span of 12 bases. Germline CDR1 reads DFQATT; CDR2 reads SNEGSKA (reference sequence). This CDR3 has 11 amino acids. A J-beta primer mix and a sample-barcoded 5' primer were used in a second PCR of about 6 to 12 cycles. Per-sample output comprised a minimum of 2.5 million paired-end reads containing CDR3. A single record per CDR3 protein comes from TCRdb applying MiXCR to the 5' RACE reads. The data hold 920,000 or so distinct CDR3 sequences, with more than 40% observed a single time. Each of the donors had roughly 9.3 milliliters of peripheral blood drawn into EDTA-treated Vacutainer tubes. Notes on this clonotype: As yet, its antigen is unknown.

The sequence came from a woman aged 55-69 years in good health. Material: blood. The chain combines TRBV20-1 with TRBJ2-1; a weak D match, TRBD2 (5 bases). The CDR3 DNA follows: TGCAGTGCTGCAAAAAGGGAGGAGCAGTTCTTC. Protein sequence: CSAAKREEQFF.